The 13 T cell receptor beta chains reported below all come from one sample, sequenced in a study of OX40 agonist ivuxolimab in advanced cancers. Measured with immunoSEQ multiplex PCR; TCRdb has only the in-frame clones, and not every one. The sample lists tens of thousands of clones, 88% occurring once. Sequencing used CD4+ or CD8+ T cells sorted from blood, obtained in a trial of the OX40 agonist ivuxolimab. The receptors shown here come from an adult with an advanced solid tumor such as melanoma, head and neck, liver or kidney cancer.

The V gene is TRBV2, the J gene TRBJ2-5, with a possible D match to TRBD1 (6 bases). The DNA end is a closer match to TRBJ2-7, so the J assignment may be wrong. This CDR3 contains 15 residues. Germline V gene lookup returns CDR1 SNHLY and CDR2 FYNNEI. CDR3 loop: CASRPDSFTPYEQYF. The CDR3 bases are TGTGCCAGCAGACCGGACAGCTTTACTCCCTACGAGCAGTACTTC.

This chain uses TRBV28 with TRBJ2-1; 8 positions agree with TRBD2. The CDR3 is made up of 15 amino acids. V lost 7 bases to trimming and J lost 4 bases; unmatched junction nucleotides: 9. Germline V gene data show CDR1 as MDHEN and CDR2 as SYDVKM. The CDR3 reads CASTPGVAGYNEQFF. CDR3 in DNA: TGTGCCAGCACCCCCGGGGTAGCGGGGTACAATGAGCAGTTCTTC.

For this clone: Germline is not matched at one junction end, which may reflect a read error. The V and J genes are TRBV7-7 and TRBJ2-1; TRBD1 aligns across 7 bases. The CDR3 runs 15 residues. Per the germline V gene, CDR1 is SSHAT and CDR2 is FNYEAQ (reference sequence). The CDR3 loop reads CASSPRQGSYHEQFF. Here the CDR3 DNA reads TGTGCCAGCAGCCCCAGACAGGGTTCCTACCATGAGCAGTTCTTC.

The genes are TRBV28 and TRBJ2-5, with TRBD2 identical over 8 bases. This CDR3 has 15 residues. V lost 4 bases to trimming and J lost 3 bases; unmatched junction nucleotides: 7. CDR1 and CDR2 (germline): MDHEN, SYDVKM. CDR3 nucleotide sequence: TGTGCCAGCAGTTCACACTCGCGGGGGGAAGAGACCCAGTACTTC. This translates into CASSSHSRGEETQYF.

The chain employs TRBV11-3 and TRBJ2-5, with 11 bases identical to TRBD1. The length of the CDR3 is 17 residues. Unmatched junction bases numbered 14, after V lost 0 bases and J lost 11 bases. Germline CDR1 SGHNT, CDR2 YENEEA. The DNA of the CDR3 is TGTGCCAGCAGCTTAGATCGGTGGGGACAGGGGGTCCGGGAGCAGTACTTC. Translating gives CASSLDRWGQGVREQYF.

The rearrangement links TRBV18 to TRBJ1-3; 12 positions agree with TRBD1. Germline assignment: CDR1 KGHSH and CDR2 LQKENI. The J segment lost 0 bases and the V segment lost 1 base, leaving 4 bases of the junction unmatched. This CDR3 contains 18 residues. The CDR3 DNA reads as TGTGCCAGCTCACCACTCGGGACAGGGGGCACCTCTGGAAACACCATATATTTT. Its protein product is CASSPLGTGGTSGNTIYF.

The rearrangement joins TRBV9 to TRBJ2-5; D remains ambiguous. Germline loops: CDR1 SGDLS, CDR2 YYNGEE. The CDR3 sequence is 15 residues long. Trimming removed 0 bases from V and 3 bases from J, with 12 bases in between. In nucleotides, the CDR3 is TGTGCCAGCAGCGTAGGACCCCGGACGGAAGAGACCCAGTACTTC. This encodes CASSVGPRTEETQYF.

The chain carries TRBV20-1 and TRBJ2-3; either TRBD1 or TRBD2 may supply D (5 bases each). V lost 5 bases to trimming and J lost 7 bases, with 10 bases between them. Germline CDR1 and CDR2: DFQATT and SNEGSKA (reference sequence). The CDR3 runs to 11 residues. Here the CDR3 DNA reads TGCAGTGCTTTAGGGACGTATACGCAGTATTTT. This codes for CSALGTYTQYF.

The V and J genes are TRBV28 and TRBJ1-3; D not resolved. Trimming took 3 bases from V and 0 from J, leaving 6 bases between them. CDR1 and CDR2 from the germline V gene are MDHEN and SYDVKM. CDR3 length: 14 residues. CDR3 loop: CASSFYFSGNTIYF. CDR3 nucleotides: TGTGCCAGCAGTTTCTACTTCTCTGGAAACACCATATATTTT.

The CDR3 DNA is TGCGCCAGCAGCTCGACAGGGGGCAGGGGCGAGCAGTACTTC. Translation: CASSSTGGRGEQYF. V and J are TRBV5-1 and TRBJ2-7; 10 bases line up with TRBD1. The CDR3 loop spans 14 amino acids. The germline V gene encodes CDR1 SGHRS and CDR2 YFSETQ. With V trimmed by 3 bases and J by 6 bases, 6 bases remained unmatched.

This clone was counted a single time. The chain joins TRBV5-1 to TRBJ2-7, with a possible D match to TRBD2 (5 bases). This CDR3 comprises 13 residues. The germline V gene has CDR1 SGHRS and CDR2 YFSETQ. Trimming took off 6 bases at V and 7 bases at J, with 17 bases between the two ends. The CDR3 loop is CASTELEGEEQYF. CDR3 bases: TGCGCCAGCACAGAATTAGAGGGCGAAGAGCAGTACTTC. The whole variable domain, filled in from reference TRBV5-1 and TRBJ2-7, reads KAGVTQTPRYLIKTRGQQVTLSCSPISGHRSVSWYQQTPGQGLQFLFEYFSETQRNKGNFPGRFSGRQFSNSRSEMNVSTLELGDSALYLCASTELEGEEQYFGPGTRLTVT.

The genes are TRBV6-1 and TRBJ2-1; the D gene is possibly TRBD1 (6 bases). This CDR3 spans 14 amino acids. Trimming pared 7 bases from V and 7 bases from J, leaving 17 bases between. Germline-derived CDR1 and CDR2 are MNHNS and SASEGT. The CDR3 spells CASTWQGLGNEQFF. CDR3 in DNA: TGTGCCAGCACGTGGCAGGGGCTGGGGAATGAGCAGTTCTTC.

This chain uses TRBV5-4 with TRBJ2-2; 10 nucleotides agree with TRBD2. The J segment lost 5 bases and the V segment lost 5 bases, leaving 6 bases of the junction unmatched. The germline V gene has CDR1 SGHNT and CDR2 YYREEE (reference sequence). The CDR3 runs 15 residues. The CDR3 sequence: CASRPAGGRTGELFF. DNA of the CDR3: TGTGCCAGCAGGCCAGCGGGAGGGAGAACCGGGGAGCTGTTTTTT.